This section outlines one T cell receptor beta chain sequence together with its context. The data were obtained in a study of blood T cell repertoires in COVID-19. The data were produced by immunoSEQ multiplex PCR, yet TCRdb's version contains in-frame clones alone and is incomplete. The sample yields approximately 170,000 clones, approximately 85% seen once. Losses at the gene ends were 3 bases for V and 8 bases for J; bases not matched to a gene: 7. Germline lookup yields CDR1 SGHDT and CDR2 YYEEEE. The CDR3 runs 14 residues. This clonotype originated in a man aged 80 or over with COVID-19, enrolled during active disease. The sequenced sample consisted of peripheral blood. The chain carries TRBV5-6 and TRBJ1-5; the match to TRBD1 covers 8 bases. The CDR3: CASSSGTGEKPQHF. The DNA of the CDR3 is TGTGCCAGCAGCTCGGGGACAGGCGAAAAGCCCCAGCATTTT.